These T cell receptor beta chains were read from a single sample in a study of cytomegalovirus exposure and HLA in healthy donors. Only in-frame clones appear in the TCRdb table, and some are missing; sequencing was by immunoSEQ multiplex PCR. There are hundreds of thousands of clones in the sample; approximately 80% occur only once, and around 3.9% lies in the top ten. Sequences were obtained from PBMCs. The receptors were gathered from a male donor in good health and CMV-seronegative. CDR3s include the opening cysteine and the closing phenylalanine or tryptophan. A D gene is named only where the DNA matches it firmly. Only part of the rows carry a size: once, few, many, or a class if the clone is expanded.

TRBJ2-1,NA,TRBV11-3,TRBD2,14,TGTGCCAGCAGCCCCGGGACTAGCGGGAGTCTGCTGTTCTTC,CASSPGTSGSLLFF
TRBJ1-2,NA,TRBV5-6,TRBD1,16,TGTGCCAGCAGCTTCGGTCCAGGAGGACAGGGAAGTGGCTACACCTTC,CASSFGPGGQGSGYTF
TRBJ2-1,few,TRBV5-6,TRBD2,15,TGTGCCAGCAGCTGGTTCGAGCGGGAGGGCAATGAGCAGTTCTTC,CASSWFEREGNEQFF
TRBJ2-1,NA,TRBV11-2,NA,12,TGTGCCAGCAGCCAAAGGGGCGATGAGCAGTTCTTC,CASSQRGDEQFF
TRBJ2-7,NA,TRBV20-1,TRBD2,11,TGCAGTGCCCTGGGACTAACCGAGCAGTACTTC,CSALGLTEQYF
TRBJ2-3,NA,TRBV7-9,NA,14,TGTGCCAGCAGCTTGGGGACTAGCACAGATACGCAGTATTTT,CASSLGTSTDTQYF
TRBJ1-1,once,TRBV19,NA,12,TGTGCCAGTATGAGGGTGAACACTGAAGCTTTCTTT,CASMRVNTEAFF
TRBJ1-5,NA,TRBV19,NA,13,TGTGCCAGTAGTCGGACAAGGGATCAGCCCCAGCATTTT,CASSRTRDQPQHF
TRBJ2-3,NA,TRBV29-1,NA,12,TGCAGCGGAATGCTGAGGACAGATACGCAGTATTTT,CSGMLRTDTQYF
TRBJ1-5,NA,TRBV7-2,NA,13,TGTGCCAGCAGTGGGGAGTCCTATCAGCCCCAGCATTTT,CASSGESYQPQHF
TRBJ2-1,NA,TRBV9,TRBD1,13,TGTGCCAGCAGCGTAGGGGACAGGGAAAAGCAGTTCTTC,CASSVGDREKQFF
TRBJ2-1,NA,TRBV15,NA,17,TGTGCCACCAGCGGACCCAGGGGCATAAGCTCCTACAATGAGCAGTTCTTC,CATSGPRGISSYNEQFF
TRBJ1-3,NA,TRBV27,NA,14,NA,CASSSSGSGNTIYF
TRBJ2-1,few,TRBV30,NA,11,TGTGCCTGGAGTGCTGGGGCAGGGCAGTTCTTC,CAWSAGAGQFF
TRBJ2-3,NA,TRBV9,TRBD2,14,TGTGCCAGCACGTCGACTAGCGGCACAGATACGCAGTATTTT,CASTSTSGTDTQYF
TRBJ2-7,NA,TRBV9,TRBD1,16,TGTGCCAGCAGCGCCTTCCCTCAGGACAGGGGCGACGAGCAGTACTTC,CASSAFPQDRGDEQYF
TRBJ1-1,few,TRBV6-5,NA,10,TGTGCCAGCACCACTCCCGCAGAGGCTTTT,CASTTPAEAF
TRBJ1-1,NA,TRBV4-1,TRBD1,15,TGCGCCAGCAGCCCCGAGGACAGGGCCAACACTGAAGCTTTCTTT,CASSPEDRANTEAFF
TRBJ1-1,NA,TRBV7-6,TRBD1,16,TGTGCCAGCAGCCCATTAGACAGGGCTTTGAACACTGAAGCTTTCTTT,CASSPLDRALNTEAFF
TRBJ1-2,NA,TRBV5-1,NA,17,TGCGCCAGCAGCGCTACAACGGGGGTCCCTGACTTCTATGGCTACACCTTC,CASSATTGVPDFYGYTF
TRBJ1-4,few,TRBV7-7,NA,15,TGTGCTAGCAGCTTATCCGGGTCTCCTAATGAAAAACTGTTTTTT,CASSLSGSPNEKLFF
TRBJ2-1,NA,TRBV29-1,TRBD2,13,TGCAGCGTTTGGCTAGCGGGCTACAATGAGCAGTTCTTC,CSVWLAGYNEQFF
TRBJ1-6,NA,TRBV27,NA,14,TGTGCCAGCAGTTTACCCGGGAATAATTCACCCCTCCACTTT,CASSLPGNNSPLHF
TRBJ1-2,NA,TRBV14,NA,14,TGTGCCAGCAGCCAAATCCCCAGGGTAGGGGGCTACACCTTC,CASSQIPRVGGYTF
TRBJ2-2,NA,TRBV2,TRBD2,15,TGTGCCGTGCGGGGAGTAGCGGGCAACACCGGGGAGCTGTTTTTT,CAVRGVAGNTGELFF
TRBJ2-1,NA,TRBV6-1,NA,11,TGTGCCAGCAGTCCGGACAATGAGCAGTTCTTC,CASSPDNEQFF
TRBJ2-5,NA,TRBV27,TRBD2,15,TGTGCCAGCAGCCAAACCGGGACTAGTAAAGAGACCCAGTACTTC,CASSQTGTSKETQYF
TRBJ2-7,few,TRBV2,TRBD2,13,TGTGCCAGCCTGGGGGGGACTAGCGTATTGCAGTACTTC,CASLGGTSVLQYF
TRBJ2-5,NA,TRBV18,NA,13,TGTGCCAGCTCACTAAAAAACCAAGAGACCCAGTACTTC,CASSLKNQETQYF
TRBJ2-3,once,TRBV5-1,TRBD2,18,TGCGCCAGCAGCTCTGGACTAGCGGGAGGAACTAGCACAGATACGCAGTATTTT,CASSSGLAGGTSTDTQYF
TRBJ2-7,NA,TRBV6-5,NA,15,TGTGCCAGCAGTTACTCGGGGAACAGGGGGGGCGAGCAGTACTTC,CASSYSGNRGGEQYF
TRBJ1-1,NA,TRBV2,TRBD1,16,TGTGCCAGCAGTGTACTCCGTTTGGGACAGGCTCTTGAAGCTTTCTTT,CASSVLRLGQALEAFF
TRBJ2-1,NA,TRBV7-9,TRBD2,15,TGTGCCAGCAGAAACGGACTAGCGGCAGACAATGAGCAGTTCTTC,CASRNGLAADNEQFF
TRBJ2-5,few,TRBV16,NA,15,TGTGCCAGCAGTCCTATATCGACAGTGGGGGAGACCCAGTACTTC,CASSPISTVGETQYF
TRBJ2-7,once,TRBV10-3,TRBD1,15,TGTGCCATCAGGGAACCGGGACAGGACTCCTACGAGCAGTACTTC,CAIREPGQDSYEQYF
TRBJ2-7,NA,TRBV7-9,NA,13,TGTGCCAGCAGTCCAACAGGAAGAAACGAGCAGTACTTC,CASSPTGRNEQYF
TRBJ1-6,NA,TRBV19,NA,14,TGTGCCAGTACGATTGGGGCCCATAATTCACCCCTCCACTTT,CASTIGAHNSPLHF
TRBJ2-2,NA,TRBV5-1,NA,14,TGCGCCAGCAGCTTGACTAGCTATGTCGGGGAGCTGTTTTTT,CASSLTSYVGELFF
TRBJ1-4,few,TRBV4-2,TRBD1,19,TGTGCCAGCAGCCAAGGCCGAGGGGGACAGGGGGAGTCGGACGAAAAACTGTTTTTT,CASSQGRGGQGESDEKLFF
TRBJ2-5,NA,TRBV6-5,TRBD1,14,TGTGCCAGCAGTAGCCCAGGACAGGGACGGACCCAGTACTTC,CASSSPGQGRTQYF
TRBJ2-5,NA,TRBV15,NA,13,TGTGCCACCAGCAGAGACCCGGAAGAGACCCAGTACTTC,CATSRDPEETQYF
TRBJ2-1,NA,TRBV7-8,NA,15,TGTGCCAGCAGCGCAAGACGGGACTTAACGAATGAGCAGTTCTTC,CASSARRDLTNEQFF